Shown below are 12 T cell receptor beta chains from a single sample sequenced in a study of STAT3 mutations in large granular lymphocyte leukemia. Study-wide findings and caveats: Every T-cell large granular lymphocyte leukemia patient had at least one immunodominant TCR beta clonotype.

Their antigen targets remain unknown. TCRdb keeps only in-frame clones here, not all; method: immunoSEQ multiplex PCR. The sample shows 1,500 to 2,000 clones, about 55% of them seen only once. Sequencing input: peripheral blood mononuclear cells. These TCRs come from a man in his sixties with T-cell large granular lymphocyte leukemia. Some clones in this sample may be carry-over from other donors' samples.

This chain joins TRBV29-1 and TRBJ2-7; D remains unclear. Trimming cost V 6 bases and J 6 bases, with 12 bases left between them. This CDR3 is built from 11 residues. CDR1 SQVTM and CDR2 ANQGSEA come from the germline V gene. This CDR3 reads CSVVDLSEQYF. The CDR3 bases are TGCAGCGTGGTCGATTTAAGCGAGCAGTACTTC.

The table lists this clone with a few counts. The V gene is TRBV18, the J gene TRBJ1-5; 7 nucleotides line up with TRBD1. CDR3 size: 16 residues. V gave up 1 base and J gave up 2 bases; unmatched junction bases: 5. Germline loops: CDR1 KGHSH, CDR2 LQKENI. As DNA, the CDR3 is TGTGCCAGCTCACCACTCTCCGGGACAGGCAATCAGCCCCAGCATTTT. Protein: CASSPLSGTGNQPQHF.

The CDR3 DNA follows: TGCGCCAGCAGTCGCCGCGGGTGCGTTACTGAAGCTTTCTTT. Its protein is CASSRRGCVTEAFF. V and J are TRBV23-1 and TRBJ1-1; D is undetermined. TRBV23-1 falls under the ORF class, with uncertain function. Trimming removed 4 bases at V and 5 bases at J, with 14 bases between. The CDR3 spans 14 residues.

The rearrangement uses TRBV10-2 and TRBJ2-7; TRBD2 matches 7 bases. Germline V lookup: CDR1 WSHSY, CDR2 SAAADI. J gave up 0 bases and V 4 bases, and 15 bases lay outside the gene matches. The CDR3 has 18 residues. CDR3 sequence reads: CASSVGTNNPPISYEQYF. The DNA of the CDR3 is TGCGCCAGCAGTGTTGGGACTAACAACCCTCCAATCTCCTACGAGCAGTACTTC.

V and J are TRBV5-1 and TRBJ2-7; D might be TRBD1 (5 bases). The CDR3 totals 12 residues. Trimming removed 6 bases at V and 2 bases at J, with 9 bases between. Germline CDR1 SGHRS, CDR2 YFSETQ. The CDR3 here is CASKETAYEQYF. CDR3 DNA: TGCGCCAGCAAGGAGACAGCCTACGAGCAGTACTTC.

This clone was observed a handful of times. This chain uses TRBV7-9 with TRBJ2-7; possibly TRBD2 for D (6 bases). The CDR3 has 15 amino acids. V gave up 2 bases and J gave up 3 bases, with 14 bases separating them. CDR1 and CDR2 from the germline V gene are SEHNR and FQNEAQ (reference sequence). CDR3 in amino acids: CASSLPRGKGYEQYF. The CDR3 DNA reads TGTGCCAGCAGCTTACCCCGGGGGAAGGGCTACGAGCAGTACTTC.

The V call is TRBV25-1, the J call TRBJ2-7, with TRBD1 matching over 9 bases. The CDR3 runs 14 residues. Looked up from germline, CDR1 is MGHDK and CDR2 is SYGVNS. The V gene end was trimmed by 9 bases and the J gene end by 5 bases; junction bases not matched to a gene: 11. CDR3 sequence reads: CASGRGTGPHEQYF. CDR3 in DNA: TGTGCCAGTGGGAGAGGGACAGGGCCCCACGAGCAGTACTTC.

The chain uses TRBV5-1 and TRBJ2-2; D not resolved. Trimming cost V 2 bases and J 2 bases, with 10 bases left between them. The CDR3 is 15 residues long. Germline values: CDR1 SGHRS, CDR2 YFSETQ. The CDR3 sequence is CASSFKWANTGELFF. The CDR3 DNA follows: TGCGCCAGCAGCTTTAAGTGGGCTAACACCGGGGAGCTGTTTTTT.

J is TRBJ1-2 and V is TRBV5-6; possibly TRBD1 for D (5 bases). Germline CDR1 SGHDT, CDR2 YYEEEE. This CDR3 region has 16 residues. Trimming removed 2 bases at V and 0 bases at J, with 14 bases between. The CDR3 sequence is CASSFGAGGANYGYTF. The CDR3 DNA reads as TGTGCCAGCAGCTTTGGGGCGGGCGGAGCTAACTATGGCTACACCTTC.

The chain carries TRBV5-1 and TRBJ2-7; tentatively, D is TRBD1 (6 bases). The CDR3 covers 15 residues. The V gene lost 2 bases and the J gene lost 4 bases, with 16 bases spanning the gap. Germline CDR1 and CDR2: SGHRS and YFSETQ. CDR3 DNA sequence: TGCGCCAGCAGCTTAGGGAACAGGGTCGATTACGAGCAGTACTTC. Encoded protein: CASSLGNRVDYEQYF.

This clone has more than one count but fewer than ten. V gene TRBV6-5 combines with J gene TRBJ2-1, with 8 nucleotides matching TRBD1. The junction had 6 bases not matched to a gene; V was cut back by 0 bases and J by 5 bases. Germline CDR1 and CDR2: MNHEY and SVGAGI. There are 16 residues in the CDR3. CDR3 DNA sequence: TGTGCCAGCAGTTACTCGGATGGGACAGGAAACAATGAGCAGTTCTTC. Protein sequence: CASSYSDGTGNNEQFF.

This sequence joins TRBV18 and TRBJ2-7, with 12 bases that match TRBD1. CDR1 is KGHSH, CDR2 LQKENI, per germline. The V segment lost 6 bases and the J segment 12 bases; nucleotides outside the gene matches: 12. The CDR3 spans 14 residues. Here the CDR3 reads CASSPGQGATAWYF. CDR3 nucleotides: TGTGCCAGCTCCCCGGGACAGGGGGCGACAGCGTGGTACTTC.